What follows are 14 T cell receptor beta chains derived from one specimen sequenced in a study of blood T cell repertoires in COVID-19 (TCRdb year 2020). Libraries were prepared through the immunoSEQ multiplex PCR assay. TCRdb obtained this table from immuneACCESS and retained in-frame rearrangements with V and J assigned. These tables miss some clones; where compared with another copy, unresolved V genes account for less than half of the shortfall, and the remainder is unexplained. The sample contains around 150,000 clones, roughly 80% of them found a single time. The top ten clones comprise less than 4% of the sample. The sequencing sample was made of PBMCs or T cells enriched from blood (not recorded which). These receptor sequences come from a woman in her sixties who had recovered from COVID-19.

CDR3 protein: CASSPGVGGNTIYF. In DNA, the CDR3 is TGTGCCAGCAGCCCGGGGGTCGGAGGAAACACCATATATTTT. The V gene is TRBV11-2, the J gene TRBJ1-3, with D perhaps TRBD1 (5 bases). The CDR3 runs 14 residues. Germline V lookup: CDR1 SGHAT, CDR2 FQNNGV. V dropped 5 bases and J dropped 4 bases, with 12 bases sitting between them.

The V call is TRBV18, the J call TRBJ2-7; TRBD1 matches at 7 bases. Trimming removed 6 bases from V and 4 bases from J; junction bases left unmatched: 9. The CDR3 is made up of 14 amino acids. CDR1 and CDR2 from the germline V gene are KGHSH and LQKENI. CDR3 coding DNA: TGTGCCAGCTCCCTCTATGAGGGGGCGTACGAGCAGTACTTC. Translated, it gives CASSLYEGAYEQYF.

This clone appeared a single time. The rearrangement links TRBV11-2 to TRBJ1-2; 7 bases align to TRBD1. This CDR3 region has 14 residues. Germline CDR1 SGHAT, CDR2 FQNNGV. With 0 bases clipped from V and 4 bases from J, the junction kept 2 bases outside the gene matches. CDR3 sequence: CASSLEGQTYGYTF. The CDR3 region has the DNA TGTGCCAGCAGCTTAGAGGGACAGACCTATGGCTACACCTTC. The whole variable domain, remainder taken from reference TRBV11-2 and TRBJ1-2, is EAGVAQSPRYKIIEKRQSVAFWCNPISGHATLYWYQQILGQGPKLLIQFQNNGVVDDSQLPKDRFSAERLKGVDSTLKIQPAKLEDSAVYLCASSLEGQTYGYTFGSGTRLTVV.

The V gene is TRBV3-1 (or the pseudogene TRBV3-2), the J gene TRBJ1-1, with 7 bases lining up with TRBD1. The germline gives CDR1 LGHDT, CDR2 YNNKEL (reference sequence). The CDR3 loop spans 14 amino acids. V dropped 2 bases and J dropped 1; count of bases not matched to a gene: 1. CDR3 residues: CASSQNRGNTEAFF. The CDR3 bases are TGTGCCAGCAGCCAAAACAGGGGGAACACTGAAGCTTTCTTT.

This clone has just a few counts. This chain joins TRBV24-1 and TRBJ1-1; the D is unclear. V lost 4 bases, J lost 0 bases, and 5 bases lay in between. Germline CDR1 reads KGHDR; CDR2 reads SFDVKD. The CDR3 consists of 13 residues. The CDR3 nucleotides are TGTGCCACCAGTGAGGCCCTGAACACTGAAGCTTTCTTT. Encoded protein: CATSEALNTEAFF.

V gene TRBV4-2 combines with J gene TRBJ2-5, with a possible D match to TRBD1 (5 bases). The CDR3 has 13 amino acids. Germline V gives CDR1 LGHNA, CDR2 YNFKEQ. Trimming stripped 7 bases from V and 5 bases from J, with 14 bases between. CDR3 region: CASTRQKGETQYF. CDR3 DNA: TGTGCCAGCACACGACAGAAGGGCGAGACCCAGTACTTC.

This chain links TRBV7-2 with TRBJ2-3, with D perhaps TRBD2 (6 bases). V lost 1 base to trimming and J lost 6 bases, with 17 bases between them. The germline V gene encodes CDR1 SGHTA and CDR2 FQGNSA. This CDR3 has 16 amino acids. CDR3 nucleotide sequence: TGTGCCAGCAGCTTAGGAGGCGGGAAGTTTTCTGATACGCAGTATTTT. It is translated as CASSLGGGKFSDTQYF.

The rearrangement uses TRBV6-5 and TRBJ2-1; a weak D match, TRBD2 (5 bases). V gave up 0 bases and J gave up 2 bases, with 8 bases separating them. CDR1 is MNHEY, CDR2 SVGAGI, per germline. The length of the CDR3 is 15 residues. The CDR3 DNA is TGTGCCAGCAGTTACTCGGAGACTACCTACAATGAGCAGTTCTTC. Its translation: CASSYSETTYNEQFF.

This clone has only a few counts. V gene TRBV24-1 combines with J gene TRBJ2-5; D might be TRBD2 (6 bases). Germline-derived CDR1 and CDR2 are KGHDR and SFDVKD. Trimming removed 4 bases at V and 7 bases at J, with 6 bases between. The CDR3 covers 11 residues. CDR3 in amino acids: CATSERGTQYF. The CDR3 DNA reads TGTGCCACCAGTGAGCGGGGGACCCAGTACTTC.

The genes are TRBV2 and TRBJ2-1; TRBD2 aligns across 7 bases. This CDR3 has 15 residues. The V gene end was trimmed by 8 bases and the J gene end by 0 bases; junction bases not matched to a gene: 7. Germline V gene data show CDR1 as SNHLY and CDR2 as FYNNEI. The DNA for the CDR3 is TGTGCCAGCCTACCGCTAGCGGCCTCCTACAATGAGCAGTTCTTC. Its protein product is CASLPLAASYNEQFF.

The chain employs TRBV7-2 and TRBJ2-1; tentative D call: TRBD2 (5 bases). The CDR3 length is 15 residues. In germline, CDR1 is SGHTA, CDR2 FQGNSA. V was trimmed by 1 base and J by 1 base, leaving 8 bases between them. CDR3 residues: CASSLGWTSYNEQFF. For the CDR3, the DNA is TGTGCCAGCAGCTTAGGTTGGACTTCCTACAATGAGCAGTTCTTC.

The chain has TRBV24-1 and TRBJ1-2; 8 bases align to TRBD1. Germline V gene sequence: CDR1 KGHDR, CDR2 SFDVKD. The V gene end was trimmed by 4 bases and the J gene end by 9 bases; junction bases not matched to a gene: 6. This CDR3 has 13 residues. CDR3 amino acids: CATSDSGGRSYTF. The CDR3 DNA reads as TGTGCCACCAGTGACTCAGGGGGCAGGAGCTACACCTTC.

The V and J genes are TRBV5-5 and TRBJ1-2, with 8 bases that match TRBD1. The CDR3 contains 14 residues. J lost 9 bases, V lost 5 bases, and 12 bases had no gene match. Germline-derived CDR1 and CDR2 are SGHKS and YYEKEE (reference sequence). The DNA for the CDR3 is TGTGCCAGCAGGACCCACCAGGGGGCCGTGAGCTACACCTTC. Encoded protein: CASRTHQGAVSYTF. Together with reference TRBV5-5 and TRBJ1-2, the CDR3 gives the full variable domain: DAGVTQSPTHLIKTRGQQVTLRCSPISGHKSVSWYQQVLGQGPQFIFQYYEKEERGRGNFPDRFSARQFPNYSSELNVNALLLGDSALYLCASRTHQGAVSYTFGSGTRLTVV.

As DNA, the CDR3 is TGTGCCACCAGCAGAGATAGCGGGACCGCCGGGGCTGGAAACACCATATATTTT. This translates into CATSRDSGTAGAGNTIYF. The chain employs TRBV15 and TRBJ1-3; tentatively, D is TRBD1 (5 bases). V was cut by 0 bases and J by 2 bases, with 17 bases left in between. The germline CDR1 and CDR2 sequences are LNHNV and YYDKDF (reference sequence). The length of the CDR3 is 18 residues.